This T cell receptor (beta chain) emerged from a study of cytomegalovirus exposure and HLA in healthy donors (dated by TCRdb to about 2017). For context, the study as a whole: An earlier analysis of several hundred of the donors reported under 300 Gb of sequence data and 100 million to 120 million unique TCR beta sequences obtained from approximately 180 million T cells. An earlier analysis of several hundred of the donors used high-throughput TCR beta sequencing to judge whether each TCR beta V gene segment behaved as functional or pseudogenic. Among 300 to 500 genotyped donors of the cohort, an average of approximately 240,000 unique TCR beta nucleotide sequences was sequenced per donor, of which about 19% were non-productive. HLA typing covered class I and class II loci at four-digit resolution. The number of typed donors differed by locus: roughly 620-640 for A, B, C, DRB1 and DQB1; approximately 520 for DQA1; 606 for DPA1; and around 450 for DPB1. A later genetic analysis used genome-wide SNP genotypes for about 60% of the 666 donors, treating that subset as a discovery cohort. Alongside the repertoire data, information on donor age, sex, ethnicity and CMV serostatus was compiled. Every repertoire in the discovery cohort had been generated on one and the same sequencing platform. The study was designed to test whether signatures of past pathogen exposure could be identified by cataloging public T cell receptors. The genetic ancestry cluster associated with self-reported Caucasian donors included about 84% of the 300 to 450 genotyped donors. An early release that covered about 600 HLA-typed donors contained about 290 gigabases of sequencing data and roughly 84 million unique TCR sequences. To predict cytomegalovirus infection status, the study combined high-throughput TCR immunosequencing, statistical association of individual TCRs with disease status, and machine learning. A later analysis re-analyzed previously published TCR beta repertoires from 666 donors and added high-resolution HLA genotyping to study TCR occurrence patterns. In the later analysis, no new phenotypic data were used to find candidate immune exposures; instead, reliance was placed on TCR beta sequences and their occurrence across donors. A separate validation cohort of over a hundred different subjects was used in addition to the approximately 640-subject first cohort. Because of strong linkage in the cohort, four or five DR-DQ haplotypes were treated as single units for association and clustering. The study used immunosequencing to profile the T cell repertoires of some 600 subjects and linked those repertoires to cytomegalovirus serostatus. Points the paper makes about the study in general: The classifier was reported to diagnose cytomegalovirus status with high specificity and sensitivity in both the original and validation cohorts. Because HLA typing was unavailable for some donors at each locus, only the typed subset was used in association tests. A further reported finding was that TCR beta sequences accurately predicted the HLA-A and HLA-B alleles for most subjects in the first cohort. V-gene and J-gene trimming of TCR beta chains was associated with a missense DCLRE1C variant in a later genetic analysis, and the association was replicated in an independent cohort. In a later analysis, most CMV-associated TCR beta chains were found to appear HLA-restricted, with HLA associations seemingly driven largely by CMV exposure. Three of the identified cytomegalovirus-associated TCR beta chains were confirmed in vitro to be specific for cytomegalovirus antigens. According to a later genetic analysis, donors in an Asian-associated ancestry cluster had fewer N-insertions in productive TCRs than the roughly 700-donor mean. According to a later analysis, parvovirus B19, influenza, CMV and Epstein-Barr virus appeared linked to several top co-occurrence clusters. Most TCR sequences were observed very rarely across donors, whereas some public TCRs were present in many individuals. Roughly uniform sequencing depth across donors was assumed in presence/absence analyses, although this assumption may not hold. Specific HLA alleles were associated with 16,951 TCR beta sequences at a false discovery rate of 0.05 in a later analysis. When HLA alleles, especially DR and DQ, strongly co-occurred, TCR associations were difficult to assign to individual alleles. In the study, about 150 TCR beta chains were listed as associated with cytomegalovirus. According to a later analysis, TCR association rates differed among HLA loci, with DRB1 alleles showing the most associated TCRs and HLA-C alleles showing the fewest. Linkage disequilibrium might explain the correlated functional status among segregating V segments, but an unknown experimental factor could not be ruled out. It was suggested by the authors that the approach could potentially be generalized to other disease states and immunological phenotypes. An earlier analysis of around 600 of the donors showed that most TCR beta V segments appeared in productive rearrangements either about 87% or about 30% of the time, which broadly matched IMGT annotations. Seventeen rarely observed V segments, including chromosome 9 orphons, were excluded from the earlier analysis of approximately 500 of the donors because counts were too low. Compared with equally common non-associated chains, HLA-associated TCR beta chains in a later analysis were more clonally expanded and had lower generation probabilities. A group of highly shared sequence variants was considered likely to be a technical artifact of the sequencing pipeline. This cohort had only TCR beta chains sequenced, and the lack of alpha or paired-chain data limited which features could be detected. CMV serostatus was the only immune exposure information available for the cohort.

The cohort was made up of approximately 700 healthy bone marrow donors. At the time of sampling, every cohort member was nominally healthy, though immune exposures that went unrecorded were likely present. The donor tested CMV seronegative and was one of the 352 seronegative cohort members. A peripheral blood sample was collected from each donor, and TCR beta sequencing was performed on peripheral blood mononuclear cells. Genomic DNA was extracted from the blood cell samples with the Qiagen DNeasy Blood Extraction Kit. Library prep was done by the immunoSEQ multiplex PCR assay. The multiplex PCR relied on a mix of 60 forward primers for TCR Vbeta segments and 13 reverse primers for TCR Jbeta segments. A multiplex PCR assay on genomic DNA amplified the CDR3 region of rearranged TCR beta genes. The amplified TCR beta libraries were sequenced on the Illumina HiSeq System as 87-base-pair reads. The authors processed their data as follows. Across the 700 or so repertoires, a later analysis counted about 81 million unique TCR beta chains, roughly 11 million of which were shared by at least two donors. A nearest-neighbor algorithm error-corrected the raw reads and collapsed the reads into unique sequences, merging closely related sequences to remove PCR and sequencing errors. CDR3 sequences were aligned to IMGT reference sequences to assign V, D and J gene segments. For a sequence to be retained, a match of at least six nucleotides was required to both a V gene segment and a J gene segment. A rearrangement counted as productive if the CDR3 had no stop codons and remained in frame with V and J, and every other rearrangement counted as non-productive. Following IMGT convention, CDR3 was defined as the stretch from the second conserved V-encoded cysteine up to the conserved J-encoded phenylalanine. The earlier analysis of around 640 of the donors excluded sequences that lacked an unambiguous match to a single V gene segment. In an earlier analysis of several hundred of the donors, V segments were called functional above 56.7% productive rearrangements and were called segregating when the between-donor standard deviation exceeded 5%. A statistical classification framework was developed to diagnose cytomegalovirus status using the catalog of TCR beta chain sequences. V and J gene assignment, in a later analysis, came from comparing TCR nucleotide sequences with IMGT/GENE-DB human TR gene sequences. Using the TCRdist pipeline, a later analysis assigned CDR3 sequences along with most-parsimonious VDJ recombination scenarios. In a later analysis, every TCR beta chain was defined by the combination of its CDR3 amino acid sequence and its V-gene family, and reads without a unique V-gene family were dropped. In a later analysis, approximately 640 highly shared, low-generation-probability nucleotide sequences were removed to address suspected cross-contamination and a sequencing artifact. For each public chain, a later analysis derived a clonal expansion index from normalized ranks of inferred template counts within each repertoire. In a later analysis, generation probabilities were computed with a VDJ recombination model fitted to out-of-frame rearrangements, and the resulting probabilities were checked against IGoR. In a later analysis, hypergeometric tests were used to score TCR-TCR, TCR-HLA and TCR-CMV co-occurrence, with a repertoire-size bias correction applied to TCR pairs. To estimate false discovery rates, a later analysis permuted the HLA or CMV assignments 20 times. A later analysis grouped co-occurring TCRs with DBSCAN, adding TCRdist sequence similarity when clustering within HLA-allele-positive subsets. Repertoires with fewer than 30,000 or more than 120,000 public chains, plus five repertoires with anomalous nucleotide sharing, were excluded from co-occurrence clustering. TCRdb stores this immuneACCESS table with in-frame sequences only. Part of the clones is absent; in the studies checked, under half of the shortfall reflects unresolved V genes, and no reason is known for the rest. The V and J calls and clone size are taken from that table; D and trimming were inferred from the DNA. The sample has around 150,000 clones on record, over 60% of them singletons. Approximately 1.6% of the sample belongs to the ten largest clones.

On this clone: Its antigen is not yet known. Qualities for individual bases were not recorded, and no much larger clone is one base off.

The TCR comes from a woman aged 40 to 55 in good health and CMV-seronegative. The source material was PBMCs.

The CDR3 sequence is CASSLAGQWAEQYF. The base sequence is TGTGCCAGCAGCTTAGCTGGCCAGTGGGCCGAGCAGTACTTC. This receptor chain uses TRBV11-2 and TRBJ2-7; no D gene can be assigned with confidence. CDR1 and CDR2 are read off the germline V gene as SGHAT and FQNNGV. The CDR3 contains 14 residues, cysteine and phenylalanine counted. Just the 42-base CDR3 DNA is kept, in frame starting at base 1. A distance of 13 bases separates the germline ends of V and J, which lose 1 base and 6 bases respectively.